A selection of T cell receptor beta chains follows, all from one sample in a study of T-cell memory formation after mild COVID-19. Via MiXCR, TCRdb re-called the 5' RACE reads, giving one row per CDR3 protein. The sample holds a few hundred thousand distinct CDR3 sequences; around 30% are singletons and the top ten take roughly 14%. Source material: PBMCs or a T cell subset sorted from them (not recorded which). All receptors derive from an adult woman who had mild COVID-19 (a few samples of this study predate the infection). Cell type and time point are not known. The CDR3 runs from the conserved cysteine through the conserved F or W. The D gene is left open where the match is weak. Clone sizes are given selectively: once, few, many, or a class where the clone is expanded.

TRBJ1-1	.	TRBV5-1	12	TRBD1	CASSTTGDVAFF	TGCGCCAGCAGCACCACAGGGGATGTCGCTTTCTTT
TRBJ1-1	.	TRBV7-3	14	.	CASSLTREATEAFF	TGTGCCAGCAGCTTAACAAGGGAAGCCACTGAAGCTTTCTTT
TRBJ2-5	few	TRBV12-3/TRBV12-4	13	.	CASSLRLRETQYF	TGTGCCAGCAGTTTAAGACTACGCGAGACCCAGTACTTC
TRBJ1-6	few	TRBV7-9	15	.	CASSLGGDYNSPLHF	TGTGCCAGCAGCCTGGGGGGGGACTATAATTCACCCCTCCACTTT
TRBJ2-7	.	TRBV15	13	.	CATSMAINYEQYF	TGTGCCACCAGCATGGCTATCAACTACGAGCAGTACTTC
TRBJ1-5	.	TRBV19	15	.	CASSSDGYSNQPQHF	TGTGCCAGTAGCTCGGACGGCTATAGCAATCAGCCCCAGCATTTT
TRBJ2-3	.	TRBV6-2/TRBV6-3	17	.	CASSENFGTSLPDTQYF	TGTGCCAGCAGCGAAAACTTCGGGACTTCGCTACCAGATACGCAGTATTTT
TRBJ1-2	.	TRBV20-1	14	TRBD1	CSARDSTGGYGYTF	TGCAGTGCTAGAGATTCCACAGGGGGCTATGGCTACACCTTC
TRBJ2-1	.	TRBV20-1	12	TRBD2	CSALLAGAEQFF	TGCAGTGCTCTCCTAGCGGGAGCCGAGCAGTTCTTC
TRBJ1-4	.	TRBV6-5	16	TRBD1	CASSTFKGATLEKLFF	TGTGCCAGCAGTACGTTTAAGGGGGCAACTCTTGAAAAACTGTTTTTT
TRBJ2-2	.	TRBV3-1	16	TRBD2	CASSQELAGGTGELFF	TGTGCCAGCAGCCAAGAGCTAGCGGGAGGTACCGGGGAGCTGTTTTTT
TRBJ2-5	few	TRBV18	15	.	CASSPRFVEGETQYF	TGTGCCAGCTCACCACGGTTTGTAGAGGGAGAGACCCAGTACTTC
TRBJ2-1	.	TRBV7-9	15	TRBD2	CASSSGLDSYNEQFF	TGTGCCAGCAGCTCGGGACTAGACTCCTACAATGAGCAGTTCTTC
TRBJ2-1	.	TRBV5-1	13	.	CASSMEGEGEQFF	TGCGCCAGCAGCATGGAGGGGGAAGGTGAGCAGTTCTTC
TRBJ1-5	.	TRBV20-1	14	.	CSATGPPGNQPQHF	TGCAGTGCTACAGGGCCTCCCGGCAATCAGCCCCAGCATTTT
TRBJ2-3	few	TRBV7-6	17	TRBD2	CASSSSSGDMFADTQYF	TGTGCCAGCAGCTCCTCTAGCGGGGATATGTTCGCAGATACGCAGTATTTT
TRBJ2-7	few	TRBV5-1	14	.	CASSLKGLRELAYF	TGCGCCAGCAGCTTGAAGGGCCTGCGGGAACTAGCGTACTTC
TRBJ2-7	.	TRBV18	15	TRBD1	CASSPPRQGAPEQYF	TGTGCCAGCTCACCACCACGTCAGGGGGCCCCCGAGCAGTACTTC
TRBJ2-7	.	TRBV12-3/TRBV12-4	12	.	CASSFSTYEQYF	TGTGCCAGCAGTTTCTCGACCTACGAGCAGTACTTC
TRBJ2-3	few	TRBV12-3/TRBV12-4	15	TRBD2	CASTSWDYPTDTQYF	TGTGCCAGCACCTCGTGGGACTACCCCACAGATACGCAGTATTTT
TRBJ2-4	.	TRBV20-1	14	.	CSATGIIAKNIQYF	TGCAGTGCTACCGGGATTATAGCCAAAAACATTCAGTACTTC
TRBJ2-1	few	TRBV7-3	13	.	CASSSLEGWEQFF	TGTGCCAGCAGCAGTCTCGAGGGTTGGGAGCAGTTCTTC
TRBJ1-1	few	TRBV12-3/TRBV12-4	12	.	CASSLVQGEAFF	TGTGCCAGCAGTTTGGTCCAGGGTGAAGCTTTCTTT
TRBJ2-2	many	TRBV5-6	14	.	CASSFLGNTGELFF	TGTGCCAGCAGCTTTCTGGGAAACACCGGGGAGCTGTTTTTT
TRBJ2-3	.	TRBV6-5	17	TRBD2	CASSYSGLAGEKDTQYF	TGTGCCAGCAGTTACTCGGGACTAGCGGGAGAAAAAGATACGCAGTATTTT
TRBJ1-2	.	TRBV21-1	15	.	CARLTSRGPDYGYTF	TGTGCCCGACTTACTTCCAGGGGGCCGGACTATGGCTACACCTTC
TRBJ1-2	few	TRBV5-5	14	.	CASSFDFSRTGYTF	TGTGCCAGCAGCTTCGACTTCTCCAGGACTGGCTACACCTTC
TRBJ1-5	.	TRBV6-2/TRBV6-3	13	.	CASSPTTIRSQHF	TGTGCCAGCAGCCCCACAACAATACGGTCCCAGCATTTT
TRBJ2-5	few	TRBV7-8	12	.	CASSLAGGNQYF	TGTGCCAGCAGCTTAGCGGGCGGGAACCAGTACTTC
TRBJ2-3	few	TRBV5-1	15	.	CASSLERDGTDTQYF	TGCGCCAGCAGCTTGGAACGGGACGGCACAGATACGCAGTATTTT
TRBJ2-7	.	TRBV25-1	12	.	CASRASSYEQYF	TGTGCCAGCAGGGCTAGCTCCTACGAGCAGTACTTC
TRBJ2-3	.	TRBV7-3	14	.	CASSLSGAGDTQYF	TGTGCCAGCAGCTTAAGCGGGGCTGGAGATACGCAGTATTTT
TRBJ2-5	.	TRBV11-3	17	TRBD2	CASSPGLAGGEQETQYF	TGTGCCAGCAGCCCGGGACTAGCGGGAGGGGAACAAGAGACCCAGTACTTC
TRBJ2-5	few	TRBV30	12	.	CAWSNTVKTQYF	TGTGCCTGGAGTAACACGGTGAAGACCCAGTACTTC
TRBJ1-2	few	TRBV15	15	.	CATSREYGLNYGYTF	TGTGCCACCAGCAGAGAGTACGGTCTGAACTATGGCTACACCTTC
TRBJ2-3	many	TRBV20-1	15	TRBD2	CSARDGTMNTDTQYF	TGCAGTGCTAGAGATGGGACTATGAACACAGATACGCAGTATTTT
TRBJ2-5	.	TRBV20-1	12	.	CSALKGEETQYF	TGCAGTGCTCTTAAGGGGGAAGAGACCCAGTACTTC
TRBJ2-7	few	TRBV7-9	15	TRBD2	CASTEASGNHYEQYF	TGTGCCAGCACCGAAGCTAGCGGGAACCACTACGAGCAGTACTTC
TRBJ1-1	.	TRBV7-9	14	.	CASSSGTDNTEAFF	TGTGCCAGCAGCTCCGGGACGGATAACACTGAAGCTTTCTTT
TRBJ1-1	few	TRBV7-6	14	TRBD1	CASRPTGGGTEAFF	TGTGCCAGCAGGCCGACAGGGGGGGGGACTGAAGCTTTCTTT
TRBJ1-1	.	TRBV4-2	15	.	CASSPKRGPSEGTFF	TGTGCCAGCAGCCCGAAAAGGGGCCCCTCAGAGGGAACTTTCTTT
TRBJ1-1	.	TRBV11-2	16	TRBD1	CASSLDGTGGVTEAFF	TGTGCCAGCAGCTTAGATGGGACAGGTGGAGTCACTGAAGCTTTCTTT
TRBJ1-2	.	TRBV6-4	13	.	CASSRDSESGYTF	TGTGCCAGCAGTCGGGACTCGGAGAGCGGCTACACCTTC
TRBJ1-1	.	TRBV24-1	13	TRBD1	CATRGQGKTEAFF	TGTGCCACCAGAGGACAGGGGAAAACTGAAGCTTTCTTT
TRBJ2-3	.	TRBV29-1	12	.	CSVTGGTDTQYF	TGCAGCGTTACCGGGGGCACAGATACGCAGTATTTT
TRBJ2-3	.	TRBV9	17	TRBD1	CASSVSGTGGPRGTQYF	TGTGCCAGCAGCGTATCGGGGACAGGGGGCCCCCGGGGTACGCAGTATTTT
TRBJ2-2	few	TRBV5-5	13	.	CASSLGGDGELFF	TGTGCCAGCAGCTTGGGGGGGGACGGGGAGCTGTTTTTT
TRBJ2-7	.	TRBV20-1	14	.	CSARALGQRYEQYF	TGCAGTGCTAGAGCGCTCGGACAGAGATACGAGCAGTACTTC
TRBJ2-1	.	TRBV4-1	16	.	CASSQDGPTLMGEQFF	TGCGCCAGCAGCCAAGATGGACCGACCCTCATGGGGGAGCAGTTCTTC
TRBJ2-2	few	TRBV20-1	15	.	CSAREVGQNTGELFF	TGCAGTGCTAGAGAAGTGGGTCAGAACACCGGGGAGCTGTTTTTT
TRBJ2-1	.	TRBV30	11	.	CAWRFHNEQFF	TGTGCCTGGAGGTTTCACAATGAGCAGTTCTTC
TRBJ2-6	few	TRBV12-3/TRBV12-4	16	TRBD2	CASSPWGGTGANVLTF	TGTGCCAGCAGCCCTTGGGGGGGGACGGGGGCCAACGTCCTGACTTTC
TRBJ2-7	.	TRBV15	14	TRBD1	CATTSDRGGYEQYF	TGTGCCACCACTTCTGACAGGGGTGGATACGAGCAGTACTTC
TRBJ2-1	once	TRBV4-2	13	.	CASSHMANNEQFF	TGTGCCAGCAGCCATATGGCGAACAATGAGCAGTTCTTC
TRBJ1-1	.	TRBV27	15	.	CASSRRPDGTTEAFF	TGTGCCAGCAGTCGTAGACCCGACGGGACCACTGAAGCTTTCTTT
TRBJ1-1	.	TRBV6-6	12	.	CASSYSVSEAFF	TGTGCCAGCAGTTACTCGGTTTCCGAAGCTTTCTTT
TRBJ2-2	few	TRBV6-2/TRBV6-3	16	.	CASTRLGTLNTGELFF	TGTGCCAGCACTAGATTGGGGACACTGAACACCGGGGAGCTGTTTTTT
TRBJ2-1	.	TRBV27	15	.	CASKRRDQSYNEQFF	TGTGCCAGTAAGAGAAGGGACCAGTCCTACAATGAGCAGTTCTTC
TRBJ2-7	.	TRBV14	15	TRBD1	CASSPTRQGMYEQYF	TGTGCCAGCAGCCCCACCCGACAGGGGATGTACGAGCAGTACTTC
TRBJ2-7	few	TRBV12-3/TRBV12-4	14	TRBD2	CASSWGGSSYEQYF	TGTGCCAGCAGTTGGGGCGGGAGTTCCTACGAGCAGTACTTC